This T cell receptor beta chain stems from a study of cytomegalovirus exposure and HLA in healthy donors. Study-level background: Earlier findings included 100 million to 130 million unique TCR beta sequences obtained from 150 million to 200 million T cells. An early data release held some 85 million unique TCRs from HLA-typed donors. When just under 400 donors were genotyped, roughly four fifths of them were found to fall in the Caucasian-associated ancestry cluster.

Study-wide results and caveats: A later analysis linked a missense variant in DCLRE1C to the trimming of TCR beta V and J genes.

The primer mix had 60 Vbeta and 13 Jbeta primers. Sequenced by immunoSEQ multiplex PCR; TCRdb stores in-frame clones only, minus some. The data contain 110,000 to 150,000 clones, around 80% of them singletons. Germline-derived CDR1 and CDR2 are LNHNV and YYDKDF (reference sequence). After removal of 0 bases from V and 4 bases from J, the junction contained 5 bases not matched to a gene. This CDR3 spans 16 amino acids. About this clone: Its target is unknown.

The chain links TRBV15 to TRBJ1-1; 10 nucleotides match TRBD1. The sample taken for sequencing was PBMCs. This TCR was sampled from a woman aged 60-70 years in good health and CMV-seropositive. The CDR3 reads CATSRDWTGGSTEAFF. DNA for the CDR3: TGTGCCACCAGCAGAGATTGGACAGGGGGAAGCACTGAAGCTTTCTTT.